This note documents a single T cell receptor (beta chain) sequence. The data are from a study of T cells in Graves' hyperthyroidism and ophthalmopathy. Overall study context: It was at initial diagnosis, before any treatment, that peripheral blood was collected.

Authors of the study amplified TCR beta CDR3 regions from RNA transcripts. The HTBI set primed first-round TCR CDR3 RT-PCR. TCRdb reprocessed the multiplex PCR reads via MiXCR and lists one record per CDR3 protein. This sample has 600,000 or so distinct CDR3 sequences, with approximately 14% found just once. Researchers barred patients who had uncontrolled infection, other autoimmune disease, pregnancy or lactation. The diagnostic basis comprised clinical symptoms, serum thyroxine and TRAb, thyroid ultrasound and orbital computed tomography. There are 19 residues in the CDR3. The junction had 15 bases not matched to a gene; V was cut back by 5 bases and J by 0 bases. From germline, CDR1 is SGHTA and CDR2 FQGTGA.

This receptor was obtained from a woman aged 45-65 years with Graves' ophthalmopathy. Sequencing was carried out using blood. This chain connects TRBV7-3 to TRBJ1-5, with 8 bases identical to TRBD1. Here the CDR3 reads CASSVGTGTGNYSNQPQHF. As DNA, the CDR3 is TGTGCCAGCAGCGTAGGAACCGGGACAGGAAATTATAGCAATCAGCCCCAGCATTTT.